This T cell receptor beta chain was identified during a study of glioma-infiltrating T cells listed by TCRdb under 2016. The study in broad terms: Low-grade gliomas were WHO grade II oligodendrogliomas or astrocytomas, and glioblastomas were WHO grade IV tumors sampled at initial rather than recurrent diagnosis. TCR alpha- and beta-chain repertoires were sequenced from glioma tissue, non-neoplastic brain tissue and matched peripheral blood mononuclear cells. Dexamethasone was administered to glioma patients for six or fewer days before surgery. To measure divergence between tissue and blood T-cell populations, each tissue-infiltrating repertoire was compared with the peripheral blood repertoire of the same patient. Sequencing coverage of 4.5- to 10-fold of 750,000 to 1,000,000 peripheral T cells was targeted for blood libraries. The paired cohort comprised three low-grade glioma patients, about eight primary glioblastoma patients and three non-glioma patients contributing non-neoplastic brain tissue.

Immediately after resection, surgical brain or tumor specimens were cryofrozen in liquid nitrogen, and peripheral blood cells were collected at the same time. This clonotype was detected only a few times. Its antigen is currently not known. Base qualities are missing; no much larger clone stands one base away. Between the V and J ends, shortened by 6 bases and 2 bases respectively, the junction contains 14 bases. The CDR3 starts with the cysteine, ends with the phenylalanine, and has 14 residues. Only the CDR3 portion is preserved as DNA: 42 bases, with reading frame beginning at the first base. The germline V gene specifies SGHTA as CDR1 and FQGNSA as CDR2. TCR alpha and beta CDR3 regions were amplified with the iRepertoire nested amplicon-rescue multiplex PCR (arm-PCR) platform from RNA. For one-step reverse transcription and amplification, roughly 100-450 ng of tissue mRNA or PBMC total RNA was used as input. Following bead purification, Illumina adapters were added by a secondary multiplex PCR, and the libraries were gel-purified between 200 and 400 bp. Internal 6-nucleotide barcodes were carried by the libraries and were used for demultiplexing. The libraries were sequenced on an Illumina MiSeq using 2x220 or 2x250 nucleotide paired-end reads. From the authors' description of their analysis: Paired reads were merged with FLASH 1.2.11 and aligned to the GRCh37 human genome with BWA-MEM before extracting TRA and TRB reads. V and J assignment used an IMGT-derived reference of cassette sequences and CDR3 motifs that included pseudogenes. Three-frame translation of reads was performed, and productive CDR3s were defined as those with a C...FGXG motif and no stop codons. Clonotypes were defined as unique combinations of V-J cassette pair and CDR3 amino acid sequence. Hamming distance filtering was applied to reads, with thresholds set by the sequence error rate of each sample in mapped regions. TCRdb took the public reads, trimmed them with fastp at Q25, ran MiXCR for clone calling and kept in-frame beta chains. Rows merge per CDR3 protein into single entries with the most common DNA and genes. The V and J calls, along with clone size, are taken from TCRdb and not from the paper's own processing. The sample table records 300,000 to 400,000 distinct CDR3 sequences; about two fifths of these occur just once. Of the sample, approximately 12% falls within the top ten clones.

Results the study describes overall, beyond this receptor: Very few CDR3 sequences were shared between tissue and blood, attributed to high CDR3 diversity and limited sampling. A signature set of shared blood CDR3 motifs marked patients with low tissue-blood divergence and was depleted in highly divergent patients. VJ-independent divergence between tissue and blood was lower than expected in non-neoplastic patients but higher than expected in all gliomas, particularly low-grade gliomas. Group comparisons were based on small numbers of patients: three non-neoplastic, three low-grade glioma and seven to nine glioblastoma patients.

Here the chain combines TRBV7-2 and TRBJ2-7; the D gene is possibly TRBD1, with 6 bases matching. The origin of this receptor is a human donor with low-grade glioma or glioblastoma, undergoing nonglioma brain surgery, or in good health (not recorded which). Material: glioma tissue, nonneoplastic brain tissue, or PBMCs (not recorded which). The nucleotides read TGTGCCAGCAGGGACCCAGCAGGGGCCTACGAGCAGTACTTC. Its product reads: CASRDPAGAYEQYF.